This TCR beta chain originates from a study of T cells after yellow fever vaccination. TCRdb recomputed calls from the 5' RACE reads with MiXCR, one row per CDR3 protein. This table holds hundreds of thousands of distinct CDR3 sequences, around 21% found once. The sample holds a few counts of this clonotype. This CDR3 comprises 19 residues. The J segment lost 5 bases and the V segment lost 4 bases, leaving 12 bases of the junction unmatched. Germline V gives CDR1 SGHRS, CDR2 YFSETQ. The source is a man aged 30-40 years who received the YFV17D yellow fever vaccine. Here the sequenced sample was PBMCs, taken 15 days after the yellow fever booster vaccination. J is TRBJ2-1 and V is TRBV5-1, with TRBD2 matching 16 bases. The CDR3 sequence is CASSPPGTSGRALDNEQFF. DNA for the CDR3: TGCGCCAGCAGCCCTCCGGGGACTAGCGGGAGGGCCCTAGACAATGAGCAGTTCTTC.